Shown below are 4 T cell receptor beta chains from a single sample sequenced in a study of early T cells in non-severe SARS-CoV-2 infection. Via MiXCR, TCRdb re-called the 5' RACE reads, giving one row per CDR3 protein. The data contain roughly 28,000 distinct CDR3 sequences, about 5.1% of them seen just once; the ten biggest clones take up around 2.5%. Sequenced input: whole blood. The receptors shown here come from an adult who was a healthcare worker with PCR-confirmed SARS-CoV-2 infection or an uninfected control (not recorded which).

Many counts were recorded for this clonotype. The CDR3, as DNA: TGTGCCACCAGCAGAGATCCCCTAAGGACAGGGGTTAATGAAAAACTGTTTTTT. Its protein is CATSRDPLRTGVNEKLFF. V gene TRBV15 combines with J gene TRBJ1-4; 9 nucleotides match TRBD1. This CDR3 comprises 18 residues. From germline, CDR1 is LNHNV and CDR2 YYDKDF (reference sequence). V gave up 0 bases and J gave up 4 bases; unmatched junction bases: 9.

This clonotype showed up just a few times. The genes are TRBV6-2 or TRBV6-3 and TRBJ2-7; D ambiguous. The ends were cut back, 0 bases at V and 3 bases at J, with 18 bases in the middle. Germline CDR1 reads MNHEY; CDR2 reads SVGEGT. This CDR3 contains 17 residues. Here the CDR3 reads CASSYSKGPTQSYEQYF. As DNA, the CDR3 is TGTGCCAGCAGTTACTCGAAAGGCCCCACGCAAAGCTACGAGCAGTACTTC.

The chain joins TRBV5-1 to TRBJ2-7, with TRBD1 as a possible D gene (6 bases). The CDR3 contains 15 residues. Trimming removed 2 bases at V and 2 bases at J, with 14 bases between. Germline V gives CDR1 SGHRS, CDR2 YFSETQ. The CDR3 protein is CASSLIGGGAYEQYF. The CDR3 bases are TGCGCCAGCAGCTTAATTGGGGGCGGCGCCTACGAGCAGTACTTC.

Many counts were recorded for this clonotype. This rearrangement joins TRBV29-1 to TRBJ2-7, with TRBD1 identical over 8 bases. The CDR3 runs to 13 residues. CDR1 SQVTM and CDR2 ANQGSEA come from the germline V gene. J was trimmed by 5 bases and V by 5 bases; bases with no gene match: 8. The CDR3 nucleotides are TGCAGCGTTCCTGGACAGGGATTTGACGAGCAGTACTTC. This gives the protein CSVPGQGFDEQYF.